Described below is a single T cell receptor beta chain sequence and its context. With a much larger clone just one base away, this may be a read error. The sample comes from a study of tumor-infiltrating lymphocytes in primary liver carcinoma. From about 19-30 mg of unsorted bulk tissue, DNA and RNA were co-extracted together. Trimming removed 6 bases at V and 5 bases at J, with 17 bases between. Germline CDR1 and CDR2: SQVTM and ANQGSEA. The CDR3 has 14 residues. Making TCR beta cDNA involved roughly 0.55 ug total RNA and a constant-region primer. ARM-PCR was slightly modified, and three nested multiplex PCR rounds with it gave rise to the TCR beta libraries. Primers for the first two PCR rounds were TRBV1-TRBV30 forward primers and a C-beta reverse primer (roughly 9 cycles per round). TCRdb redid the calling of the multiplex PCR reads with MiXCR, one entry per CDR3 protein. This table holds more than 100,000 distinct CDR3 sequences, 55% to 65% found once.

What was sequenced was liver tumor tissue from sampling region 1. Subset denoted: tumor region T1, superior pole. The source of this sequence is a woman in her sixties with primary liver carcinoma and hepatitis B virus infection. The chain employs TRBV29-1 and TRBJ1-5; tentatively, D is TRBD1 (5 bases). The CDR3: CSVASRTGDQPQHF. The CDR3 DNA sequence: TGCAGCGTGGCCTCCAGGACGGGGGATCAGCCCCAGCATTTT.